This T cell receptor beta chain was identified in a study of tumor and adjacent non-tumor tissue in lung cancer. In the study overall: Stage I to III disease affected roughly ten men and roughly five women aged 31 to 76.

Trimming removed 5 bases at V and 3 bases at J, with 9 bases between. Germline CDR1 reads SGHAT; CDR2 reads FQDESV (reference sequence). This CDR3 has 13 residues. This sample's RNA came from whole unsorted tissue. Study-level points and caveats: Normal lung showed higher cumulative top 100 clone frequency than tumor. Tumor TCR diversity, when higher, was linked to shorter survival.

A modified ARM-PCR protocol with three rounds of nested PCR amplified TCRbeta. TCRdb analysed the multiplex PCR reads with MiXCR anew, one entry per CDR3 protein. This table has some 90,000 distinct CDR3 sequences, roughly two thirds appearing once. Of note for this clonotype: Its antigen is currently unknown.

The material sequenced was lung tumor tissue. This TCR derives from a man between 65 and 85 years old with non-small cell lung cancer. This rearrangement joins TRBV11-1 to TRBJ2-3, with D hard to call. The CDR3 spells CASSGIGTDTQYF. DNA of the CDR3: TGTGCCAGCAGCGGGATAGGGACAGATACGCAGTATTTT.